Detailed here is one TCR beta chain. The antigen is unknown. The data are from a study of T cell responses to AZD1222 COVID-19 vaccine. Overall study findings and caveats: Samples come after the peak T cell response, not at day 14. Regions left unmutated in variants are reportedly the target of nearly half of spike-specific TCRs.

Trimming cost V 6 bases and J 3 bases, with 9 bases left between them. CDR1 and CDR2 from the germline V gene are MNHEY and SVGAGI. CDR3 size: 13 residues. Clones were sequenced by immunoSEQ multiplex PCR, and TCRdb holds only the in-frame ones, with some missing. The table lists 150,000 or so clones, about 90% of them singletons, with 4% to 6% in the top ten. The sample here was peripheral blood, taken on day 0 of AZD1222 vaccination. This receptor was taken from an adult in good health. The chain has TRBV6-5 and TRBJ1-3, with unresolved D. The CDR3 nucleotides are TGTGCCAGCAGGCGGACCGATGGAAACACCATATATTTT. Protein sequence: CASRRTDGNTIYF.